The clone carrying this T cell receptor (beta chain) was seen more than once but under ten times. No antigen is known for it. As every portion of the isolated RNA was reverse transcribed, the sequencing read expressed TCRB transcripts. TCRdb's copy holds only in-frame clones and misses some; the assay was immunoSEQ multiplex PCR. The data show 120,000 to 150,000 clones, approximately 13% seen once. This entry is derived from a study of beta chain features in type 1 diabetes. Broader study findings: Shorter TCRB CDR3s, moderately but significantly so, marked every one of the four CD4+ subsets in Type 1 diabetes patients. Reads derived from cDNA could over-represent cells showing high TCR expression.

Sequencing was carried out using central memory CD4+ T cells from blood. The clonotype was recovered from a man aged 18 to 30 with type 1 diabetes.

The CDR3 DNA reads as TGTGCCAGCAGTGCGATTGGGGGCGCCGAATGGTGGAACACTGAAGCTTTCTTT. Translated, it gives CASSAIGGAEWWNTEAFF. This chain joins TRBV28 and TRBJ1-1; D might be TRBD1 (6 bases). This CDR3 has 18 residues. V dropped 5 bases and J dropped 1 base, with 23 bases sitting between them. From germline, CDR1 is MDHEN and CDR2 SYDVKM. The full variable domain, in which reference TRBV28 and TRBJ1-1 provide the parts outside the CDR3, is DVKVTQSSRYLVKRTGEKVFLECVQDMDHENMFWYRQDPGLGLRLIYFSYDVKMKEKGDIPEGYSVSREKKERFSLILESASTNQTSMYLCASSAIGGAEWWNTEAFFGQGTRLTVV.